The 15 T cell receptor beta chains given below trace back to one sample, sequenced in a study of blood T cell repertoires in COVID-19. This table comes from immunoSEQ multiplex PCR, and its TCRdb copy is limited to in-frame clones, with some not included. The sample carries more than 50,000 clones, roughly 71% recorded once. Sequenced: peripheral blood. Receptors were obtained from an elderly woman with acute or convalescent COVID-19.

This clone was observed a single time. The V gene is TRBV19, the J gene TRBJ1-5; tentatively, D is TRBD1 (5 bases). V gave up 1 base and J gave up 2 bases, with 9 bases separating them. In germline, CDR1 is LNHDA, CDR2 SQIVND (reference sequence). The CDR3 spans 15 residues. The CDR3 nucleotides read TGTGCCAGTAGTATAGGAGGCAGGGGCAATCAGCCCCAGCATTTT. Amino acid sequence: CASSIGGRGNQPQHF.

This sequence joins TRBV12-3 or TRBV12-4 and TRBJ2-5; D is unclear. The CDR3 covers 12 residues. V was cut by 3 bases and J by 3 bases, with 5 bases left in between. In DNA, the CDR3 is TGTGCCAGCAGTTTTGTTAAAGAGACCCAGTACTTC. Its protein is CASSFVKETQYF.

The chain joins TRBV4-3 to TRBJ2-2; 9 bases align to TRBD1. CDR3 size: 16 residues. V was pared by 0 bases and J by 6 bases, with 5 bases of the junction left unmatched. Germline CDR1 LGHNA, CDR2 YSLEER. CDR3 amino acids: CASSQDGQGRAGELFF. The DNA of the CDR3 is TGCGCCAGCAGCCAAGATGGACAGGGGCGGGCCGGGGAGCTGTTTTTT.

The chain combines TRBV7-8 with TRBJ1-2, with TRBD1 as a possible D gene (5 bases). The CDR3 contains 14 residues. From germline, CDR1 is SGHVS and CDR2 FQNEAQ. The germline V and J ends were trimmed by 1 base and 4 bases, with 10 bases remaining between them. CDR3 sequence reads: CASSLEGQTYGYTF. CDR3 bases: TGTGCCAGCAGCTTAGAGGGGCAGACCTATGGCTACACCTTC.

The J gene is TRBJ2-7, the V gene TRBV7-2; 8 positions agree with TRBD1. Germline V gene sequence: CDR1 SGHTA, CDR2 FQGNSA. The CDR3 loop spans 16 amino acids. V lost 1 base, J lost 2 bases, and 7 bases stayed unmatched. CDR3: CASSLGGRTGTYEQYF. The CDR3 DNA is TGTGCCAGCAGCTTAGGAGGAAGGACAGGGACCTACGAGCAGTACTTC.

This clone was observed a single time. The genes are TRBV6-5 and TRBJ1-6; 10 bases align to TRBD1. CDR3 length: 14 amino acids. J was trimmed by 9 bases and V by 5 bases; bases with no gene match: 4. The V gene's germline CDR1 is MNHEY and CDR2 SVGAGI. The CDR3 region is CASSPGQGISPLHF. As DNA, the CDR3 is TGTGCCAGCAGTCCGGGACAGGGGATTTCACCCCTCCACTTT.

This clone was seen only a few times. The rearrangement joins TRBV18 to TRBJ1-1; D remains ambiguous. V was pared by 2 bases and J by 5 bases, with 18 bases between. The CDR3 has 16 amino acids. The germline V gene has CDR1 KGHSH and CDR2 LQKENI. CDR3 region: CASSPISQDTGTEAFF. The CDR3 DNA reads as TGTGCCAGCTCACCAATTTCGCAGGATACGGGGACTGAAGCTTTCTTT.

The chain uses TRBV6-5 and TRBJ2-3; D remains ambiguous. Looked up from germline, CDR1 is MNHEY and CDR2 is SVGAGI. V lost 7 bases and J lost 3, with 8 bases in between. The length of the CDR3 is 12 residues. CDR3 coding DNA: TGTGCCAGCACTCGGGTTACAGATACGCAGTATTTT. Amino acids: CASTRVTDTQYF.

The V call is TRBV9, the J call TRBJ1-2; 8 positions agree with TRBD1. J lost 4 bases, V lost 0 bases, and 11 bases had no gene match. This CDR3 is built from 17 residues. Germline values: CDR1 SGDLS, CDR2 YYNGEE. The CDR3 DNA is TGTGCCAGCAGCGTAGTAGGGAGAGGGGACAGGAGCTATGGCTACACCTTC. Protein product: CASSVVGRGDRSYGYTF.

In its sample, this clone was seen a few times. J is TRBJ2-2 and V is TRBV7-9; 8 bases are a match to TRBD2. This CDR3 is built from 17 residues. The germline V gene encodes CDR1 SEHNR and CDR2 FQNEAQ (reference sequence). Germline trimming cut 4 bases from V and 4 bases from J; bases unmatched to any gene: 11. CDR3 nucleotides: TGTGCCAGCAGCTCACCCAGGACTAGCTCATTCACCGGGGAGCTGTTTTTT. The encoded protein is CASSSPRTSSFTGELFF.

The chain uses TRBV19 and TRBJ2-5; D is unclear. The ends were cut back, 5 bases at V and 1 base at J, with 11 bases in the middle. Germline CDR1 is LNHDA and CDR2 is SQIVND (reference sequence). This CDR3 has 14 residues. As DNA, the CDR3 is TGTGCCAGTAGTCTTAACACCTTCCAAGAGACCCAGTACTTC. Its protein product is CASSLNTFQETQYF.

Written as DNA, the CDR3 is TGTGCCAGTAGTATAGTCGACAGTTCCTACGAGCAGTACTTC. It codes for CASSIVDSSYEQYF. The chain links TRBV19 to TRBJ2-7; D may be TRBD1 (5 bases). The length of the CDR3 is 14 residues. CDR1 and CDR2 (germline): LNHDA, SQIVND (reference sequence). V was shortened by 1 base and J by 1 base, with 8 bases between the two germline ends.

V usage is TRBV5-1 and J usage is TRBJ1-2; D uncertain. Trimming removed 4 bases from V and 4 bases from J, with 17 bases in between. CDR1 and CDR2 (germline): SGHRS, YFSETQ. The CDR3 has 15 amino acids. In nucleotides, the CDR3 is TGCGCCAGCAGCCCGGCCCTATCAGGCCTCTATGGCTACACCTTC. It codes for CASSPALSGLYGYTF.

This clone is deemed medium-sized. The V gene is TRBV5-1, the J gene TRBJ1-5; D possibly corresponds to TRBD1 (6 bases). V was trimmed by 0 bases and J by 4 bases, leaving 11 bases between them. The CDR3 consists of 15 residues. The germline V gene has CDR1 SGHRS and CDR2 YFSETQ. CDR3 region: CASSLAGGKNQPQHF. The CDR3 coding sequence is TGCGCCAGCAGCTTGGCGGGGGGCAAAAATCAGCCCCAGCATTTT.

The rearrangement links TRBV10-2 to TRBJ2-1, with a possible D match to TRBD2 (5 bases). This CDR3 is 12 amino acids long. The V and J ends lost 5 bases and 9 bases respectively, with 11 bases between them. Per germline, CDR1 WSHSY and CDR2 SAAADI. The DNA for the CDR3 is TGCGCCAGCAGTAGCGGAGCGACTGAGCAGTTCTTC. Its translation: CASSSGATEQFF.